Each of the 25 T cell receptor beta chains below was sequenced from the same sample in a study of cytomegalovirus exposure and HLA in healthy donors (dated by TCRdb to 2015 to 2018). The library was generated by the immunoSEQ multiplex PCR assay. For the multiplex PCR, a mixture combining 60 forward primers for TCR Vbeta segments and 13 reverse primers for TCR Jbeta segments was used. The table comes from immuneACCESS by way of TCRdb, which keeps in-frame sequences with V and J called. Part of the clones is missing from these tables; in studies checked, under half for an unresolved V gene and the rest for unknown reasons. This sample gives approximately 110,000 clones in total; about three quarters of them show up just once. The ten largest clones take up roughly 4.9% of the sample. Sequencing used PBMCs. The source is a female donor in good health and CMV-seropositive.

V gene TRBV7-2 combines with J gene TRBJ2-7; 14 positions agree with TRBD2. Germline V lookup: CDR1 SGHTA, CDR2 FQGNSA. This CDR3 region has 15 residues. Trimming at V came to 3 bases and at J to 7 bases, leaving 5 bases not matched to a gene. CDR3 sequence reads: CASSLGLAGASEQYF. Written as DNA, the CDR3 is TGTGCCAGCAGCTTGGGACTAGCGGGGGCGTCAGAGCAGTACTTC.

The chain joins TRBV10-3 to TRBJ2-1, with D possibly matching TRBD2 (6 bases). The germline CDR1 and CDR2 sequences are ENHRY and SYGVKD. V shed 8 bases and J shed 8 bases, with 16 bases lying between them. CDR3 length: 13 residues. Written as DNA, the CDR3 is TGTGCCATCCAGGGAGGTGTCGCGGATGAGCAGTTCTTC. Protein sequence: CAIQGGVADEQFF.

This chain links TRBV7-9 with TRBJ2-7; D is unclear. Trimming pared 5 bases from V and 3 bases from J, leaving 14 bases between. There are 14 residues in the CDR3. Germline assignment: CDR1 SEHNR and CDR2 FQNEAQ (reference sequence). The CDR3 here is CASSTQARNYEQYF. CDR3 DNA: TGTGCCAGCAGCACCCAGGCTCGAAACTACGAGCAGTACTTC.

This sequence joins TRBV27 and TRBJ2-3; TRBD2 aligns across 10 bases. The trim removed 4 bases at V and 1 base at J, leaving 2 bases unmatched. The CDR3 is made up of 15 amino acids. Per germline, CDR1 MNHEY and CDR2 SMNVEV (reference sequence). The CDR3 region is CASSSLAGGTDTQYF. The CDR3 DNA reads as TGTGCCAGCAGTTCCCTAGCGGGGGGCACAGATACGCAGTATTTT.

The rearrangement joins TRBV19 to TRBJ2-7; perhaps TRBD2 as D (5 bases). The germline V gene has CDR1 LNHDA and CDR2 SQIVND (reference sequence). Trimming pared 5 bases from V and 4 bases from J, leaving 12 bases between. The CDR3 totals 13 residues. The CDR3 reads CASSVRLFYEQYF. The CDR3 bases are TGTGCCAGTAGTGTGAGACTATTTTACGAGCAGTACTTC.

The genes are TRBV9 and TRBJ2-6, with D possibly being TRBD1 (5 bases). From germline, CDR1 is SGDLS and CDR2 YYNGEE. V shed 0 bases and J shed 0 bases, with 16 bases lying between them. CDR3 size: 19 residues. The DNA of the CDR3 is TGTGCCAGCAGCGTAGCTAGGGGCAGTAAAAGCTCTGGGGCCAACGTCCTGACTTTC. Translating it yields CASSVARGSKSSGANVLTF.

This clone has only one observation. The chain recombines TRBV5-4 with TRBJ2-3; 8 bases line up with TRBD1. V was pared by 0 bases and J by 6 bases, with 3 bases of the junction left unmatched. This CDR3 contains 14 residues. Germline V gene lookup returns CDR1 SGHNT and CDR2 YYREEE (reference sequence). The CDR3 region has the DNA TGTGCCAGCAGCTTGGCAGGGGGCGTGGATACGCAGTATTTT. This translates into CASSLAGGVDTQYF.

The V call is TRBV5-8, the J call TRBJ2-5; D may be TRBD2 (7 bases). Trimming removed 6 bases at V and 11 bases at J, with 23 bases between. CDR1 and CDR2 from the germline V gene are SGHTS and YDEGEE. This CDR3 is built from 14 residues. The CDR3: CASTPSRGGKSQYF. Here the CDR3 DNA reads TGTGCCAGCACCCCGTCCAGGGGAGGGAAGAGTCAGTACTTC.

This rearrangement joins TRBV25-1 to TRBJ1-6, with unresolved D. Trimming left V 2 bases short and J 0 bases short, with 5 bases between. Germline V gene data show CDR1 as MGHDK and CDR2 as SYGVNS. There are 15 residues in the CDR3. The CDR3 DNA is TGTGCCAGCAGTGAACAGGCCTCCTATAATTCACCCCTCCACTTT. This encodes CASSEQASYNSPLHF.

The chain couples TRBV29-1 to TRBJ1-3; no reliable D call. The germline V gene has CDR1 SQVTM and CDR2 ANQGSEA. The V end was cut by 6 bases, the J end by 0 bases, with 12 bases between. The CDR3 extends over 14 amino acids. As DNA, the CDR3 is TGCAGCGTGTCACAGCTTACCTCTGGAAACACCATATATTTT. Its translation is CSVSQLTSGNTIYF. The full variable domain, rest sourced from reference TRBV29-1 and TRBJ1-3, is SAVISQKPSRDICQRGTSLTIQCQVDSQVTMMFWYRQQPGQSLTLIATANQGSEATYESGFVIDKFPISRPNLTFSTLTVSNMSPEDSSIYLCSVSQLTSGNTIYFGEGSWLTVV.

The rearrangement joins TRBV6-1 to TRBJ1-5, with a tentative D call TRBD1 (6 bases). Trimming removed 3 bases at V and 2 bases at J, with 14 bases between. CDR1 and CDR2 from the germline V gene are MNHNS and SASEGT. This CDR3 has 16 residues. DNA of the CDR3: TGTGCCAGCAGTGAGGCGGGGGGGCTGGGCAATCAGCCCCAGCATTTT. This translates into CASSEAGGLGNQPQHF.

This clone appeared a single time. This chain joins TRBV18 and TRBJ2-7; 9 bases fit TRBD1. The germline V gene encodes CDR1 KGHSH and CDR2 LQKENI. The junction had 4 bases not matched to a gene; V was cut back by 3 bases and J by 4 bases. The CDR3 is made up of 14 amino acids. The CDR3 DNA follows: TGTGCCAGCTCACCGGGGACAGGGATTTACGAGCAGTACTTC. Amino acid sequence: CASSPGTGIYEQYF.

V gene TRBV6-5 combines with J gene TRBJ2-2; TRBD1 is a possible D gene (6 bases). Germline CDR1 is MNHEY and CDR2 is SVGAGI. V was clipped by 10 bases and J by 7 bases, with 19 bases between them. CDR3 length equals 14 residues. DNA of the CDR3: TGTGCCACTCGAGGGGGAGCCTATATCGGGGAGCTGTTTTTT. This encodes CATRGGAYIGELFF.

This chain links TRBV4-1 with TRBJ1-4, with TRBD1 as a possible D gene (5 bases). Looked up from germline, CDR1 is MGHRA and CDR2 is YSYEKL. The CDR3 spans 16 residues. V shed 0 bases and J shed 4 bases, with 12 bases lying between them. The CDR3, as DNA: TGCGCCAGCAGCCAAGATGGTACAGGTGTTAATGAAAAACTGTTTTTT. Protein: CASSQDGTGVNEKLFF.

J is TRBJ1-1 and V is TRBV6-4, with no clear D. Per the germline V gene, CDR1 is MRHNA and CDR2 is SNTAGT. The CDR3 spans 13 residues. Trimming shortened V by 4 bases and J by 1 base, and 7 bases separated the two germline ends. The CDR3 region is CASSVHRNTEAFF. In DNA, the CDR3 is TGTGCCAGCAGTGTTCACAGGAACACTGAAGCTTTCTTT.

The CDR3 coding sequence is TGTGCCAGCAGCTTGACTAGCGGGAGGGTCCCCACCGGGGAGCTGTTTTTT. This sequence encodes CASSLTSGRVPTGELFF. The rearrangement joins TRBV5-4 to TRBJ2-2, with 13 positions matching TRBD2. CDR1 is SGHNT and CDR2 is YYREEE in the germline V gene (reference sequence). The length of the CDR3 is 17 residues. The V segment lost 1 base and the J segment 4 bases; nucleotides outside the gene matches: 4.

The V gene is TRBV2, the J gene TRBJ2-7, with 7 bases aligning to TRBD1. This CDR3 is built from 14 residues. The trim removed 8 bases at V and 6 bases at J, leaving 13 bases unmatched. Germline CDR1 and CDR2: SNHLY and FYNNEI. The CDR3 DNA reads as TGTGCCAGCGGGCCGGACAGGCTCCAGGTCGAGCAGTACTTC. It encodes CASGPDRLQVEQYF.

The chain joins TRBV2 to TRBJ1-2; TRBD1 might be the D (6 bases). The ends were cut back, 6 bases at V and 2 bases at J, with 10 bases in the middle. CDR1 and CDR2 (germline): SNHLY, FYNNEI. The CDR3 runs to 13 residues. The CDR3, as DNA: TGTGCCAGCAGCGGACAGAGAAACTATGGCTACACCTTC. Translating gives CASSGQRNYGYTF.

The chain recombines TRBV2 with TRBJ1-1; the D gene is possibly TRBD1 (6 bases). Germline-derived CDR1 and CDR2 are SNHLY and FYNNEI. The V and J ends lost 5 bases and 1 base respectively, with 20 bases between them. The CDR3 loop spans 17 amino acids. Written as DNA, the CDR3 is TGTGCCAGCAGTACACAGGGTTGGGGCGCAGGGAACACTGAAGCTTTCTTT. This translates into CASSTQGWGAGNTEAFF.

The chain links TRBV4-2 to TRBJ2-5, with 7 positions matching TRBD2. V gave up 0 bases and J gave up 2 bases; unmatched junction bases: 6. The CDR3 loop spans 16 amino acids. Germline CDR1 is LGHNA and CDR2 is YNFKEQ. The CDR3 coding sequence is TGTGCCAGCAGCCAAGAAGGCGCTAGCGGTCAAGAGACCCAGTACTTC. Translation gives CASSQEGASGQETQYF.

The chain is built from TRBV19 and TRBJ1-2; 9 bases are shared with TRBD1. Trimming at V came to 4 bases and at J to 2 bases, leaving 2 bases not matched to a gene. The germline V gene encodes CDR1 LNHDA and CDR2 SQIVND (reference sequence). The CDR3 is made up of 14 amino acids. The CDR3, as DNA: TGTGCCAGTAGTAGCGGACAGGGGAACTATGGCTACACCTTC. This encodes CASSSGQGNYGYTF.

The genes are TRBV2 and TRBJ1-2; D perhaps matches TRBD1 (5 bases). V lost 6 bases to trimming and J lost 4 bases, with 15 bases between them. The CDR3 covers 14 residues. Germline V gene sequence: CDR1 SNHLY, CDR2 FYNNEI. CDR3 in DNA: TGTGCCAGCAGCCTCAGGGAAACCCTCTATGGCTACACCTTC. As protein: CASSLRETLYGYTF.

The chain couples TRBV5-1 to TRBJ1-2, with 8 bases lining up with TRBD1. Germline V CDR1 and CDR2: SGHRS, YFSETQ. This CDR3 spans 15 amino acids. V lost 1 base and J lost 8; bases outside the gene matches: 10. The CDR3 DNA reads as TGCGCCAGCAGCTTGTCGGGACAGGTGGCGGTAGGCTACACCTTC. Protein sequence: CASSLSGQVAVGYTF.

This chain links TRBV5-1 with TRBJ2-3; D remains unclear. V lost 0 bases and J lost 4, with 9 bases in between. This CDR3 spans 14 amino acids. CDR1 and CDR2 from the germline V gene are SGHRS and YFSETQ. The CDR3 protein is CASSLALHPDTQYF. The DNA of the CDR3 is TGCGCCAGCAGCTTGGCACTTCACCCAGATACGCAGTATTTT.

The chain carries TRBV6-5 and TRBJ2-1; D uncertain. V lost 0 bases and J lost 9, with 12 bases in between. Germline lookup yields CDR1 MNHEY and CDR2 SVGAGI. This CDR3 is built from 14 residues. The CDR3 here is CASSYSRPSGEQFF. The DNA of the CDR3 is TGTGCCAGCAGTTACTCGCGTCCCTCTGGTGAGCAGTTCTTC.